The sequence of this T cell receptor (beta chain) was determined in a study of T cells in Graves' hyperthyroidism and ophthalmopathy. This CDR3 is built from 16 residues. Germline V lookup: CDR1 SGHTA, CDR2 FQGNSA. Deletions cut 5 bases from V and 9 bases from J, with 23 bases between. Study observations and caveats: Blood held most thyroid clonotypes expanded above 0.001 frequency. In simple terms, a model built on 13 V-J features told ophthalmopathy apart from stable hyperthyroidism.

There are many counts of this clonotype. Its target is not known. Blood was obtained at the first hyperthyroidism diagnosis, which preceded any ophthalmopathy symptoms. Approximately 10 ml of fresh peripheral blood supplied the PBMCs. The investigators amplified TCR beta CDR3 regions from RNA transcripts. Initially, a first-round RT-PCR of the TCR CDR3 employed the HTBI primer set. MiXCR was run by TCRdb on the multiplex PCR reads, yielding one entry per CDR3 protein. The sample lists about 290,000 distinct CDR3 sequences, roughly 13% occurring once. Input material: blood. This sequence was found in a woman aged 25 to 39 with Graves' hyperthyroidism that later progressed to Graves' ophthalmopathy. V gene TRBV7-2 combines with J gene TRBJ2-1; maybe TRBD1 (7 bases). The DNA for the CDR3 is TGTGCCAGCAGCCTCTGGCATGGGACAGCGGAGGGTGAGCAGTTCTTC. It is translated as CASSLWHGTAEGEQFF.